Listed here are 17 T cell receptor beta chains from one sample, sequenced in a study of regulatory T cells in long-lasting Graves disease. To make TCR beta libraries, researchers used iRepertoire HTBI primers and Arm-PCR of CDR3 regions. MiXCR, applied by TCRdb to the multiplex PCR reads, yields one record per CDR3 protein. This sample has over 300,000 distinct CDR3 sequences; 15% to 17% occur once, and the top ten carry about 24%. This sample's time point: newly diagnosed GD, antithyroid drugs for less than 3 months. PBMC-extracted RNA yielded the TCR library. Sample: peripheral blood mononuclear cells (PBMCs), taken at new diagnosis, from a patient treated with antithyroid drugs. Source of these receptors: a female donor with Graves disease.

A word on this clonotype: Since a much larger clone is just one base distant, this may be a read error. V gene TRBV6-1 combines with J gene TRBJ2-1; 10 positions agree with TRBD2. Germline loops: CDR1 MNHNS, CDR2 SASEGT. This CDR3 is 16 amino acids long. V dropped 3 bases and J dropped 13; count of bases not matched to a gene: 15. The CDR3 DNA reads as TGTGCCAGCAGTGAGGAACTAGCGGGGCTCCAAGAGACCCAGTTCTTC. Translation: CASSEELAGLQETQFF.

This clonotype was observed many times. The CDR3 sequence: CASSYSDSSSYEQYF. In DNA, the CDR3 is TGTGCCAGCAGTTACTCGGACTCATCCTCCTACGAGCAGTACTTC. This chain links TRBV6-2 or TRBV6-3 with TRBJ2-7; possible D gene TRBD2, 5 bases. The CDR3 totals 15 residues. Trimming took off 0 bases at V and 0 bases at J, with 9 bases between the two ends. Per germline, CDR1 MNHEY and CDR2 SVGEGT.

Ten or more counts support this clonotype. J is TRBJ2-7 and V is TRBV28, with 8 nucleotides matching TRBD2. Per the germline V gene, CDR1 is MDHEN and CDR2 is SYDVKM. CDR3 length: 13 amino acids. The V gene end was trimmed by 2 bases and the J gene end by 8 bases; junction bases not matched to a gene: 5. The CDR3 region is CASSLDGRAQQYF. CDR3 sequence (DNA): TGTGCCAGCAGTTTAGACGGGAGGGCCCAGCAGTACTTC. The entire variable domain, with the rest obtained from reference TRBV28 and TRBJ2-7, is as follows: DVKVTQSSRYLVKRTGEKVFLECVQDMDHENMFWYRQDPGLGLRLIYFSYDVKMKEKGDIPEGYSVSREKKERFSLILESASTNQTSMYLCASSLDGRAQQYFGPGTRLTVT.

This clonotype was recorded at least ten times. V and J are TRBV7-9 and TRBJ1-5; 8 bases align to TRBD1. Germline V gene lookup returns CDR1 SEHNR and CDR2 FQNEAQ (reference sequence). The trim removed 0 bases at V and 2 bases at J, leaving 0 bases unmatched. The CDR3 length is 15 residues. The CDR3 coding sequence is TGTGCCAGCAGCTTAGCGACAGGGGGCAATCAGCCCCAGCATTTT. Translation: CASSLATGGNQPQHF. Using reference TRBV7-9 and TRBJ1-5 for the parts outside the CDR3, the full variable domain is DTGVSQNPRHKITKRGQNVTFRCDPISEHNRLYWYRQTLGQGPEFLTYFQNEAQLEKSRLLSDRFSAERPKGSFSTLEIQRTEQGDSAMYLCASSLATGGNQPQHFGDGTRLSIL.

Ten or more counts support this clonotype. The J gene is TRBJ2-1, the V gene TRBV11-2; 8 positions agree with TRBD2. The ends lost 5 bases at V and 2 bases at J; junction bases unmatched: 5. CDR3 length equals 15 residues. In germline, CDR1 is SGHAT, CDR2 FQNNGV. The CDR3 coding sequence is TGTGCCAGCAGCCATATAGCGGGGACCTACAATGAGCAGTTCTTC. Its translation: CASSHIAGTYNEQFF.

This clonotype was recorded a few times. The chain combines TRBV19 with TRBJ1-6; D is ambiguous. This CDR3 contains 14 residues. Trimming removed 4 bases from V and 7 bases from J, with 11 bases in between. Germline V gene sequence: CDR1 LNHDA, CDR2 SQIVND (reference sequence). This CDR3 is CASSNWGINSPLHF. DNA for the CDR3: TGTGCCAGTAGTAATTGGGGTATAAATTCACCCCTCCACTTT. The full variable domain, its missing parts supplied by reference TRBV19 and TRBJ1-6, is DGGITQSPKYLFRKEGQNVTLSCEQNLNHDAMYWYRQDPGQGLRLIYYSQIVNDFQKGDIAEGYSVSREKKESFPLTVTSAQKNPTAFYLCASSNWGINSPLHFGNGTRLTVT.

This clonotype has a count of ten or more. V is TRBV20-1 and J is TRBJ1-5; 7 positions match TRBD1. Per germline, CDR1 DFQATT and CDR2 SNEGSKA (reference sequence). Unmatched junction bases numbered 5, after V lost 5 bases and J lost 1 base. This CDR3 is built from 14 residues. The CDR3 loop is CSAGGDRSNQPQHF. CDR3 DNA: TGCAGTGCTGGGGGGGACAGAAGCAATCAGCCCCAGCATTTT.

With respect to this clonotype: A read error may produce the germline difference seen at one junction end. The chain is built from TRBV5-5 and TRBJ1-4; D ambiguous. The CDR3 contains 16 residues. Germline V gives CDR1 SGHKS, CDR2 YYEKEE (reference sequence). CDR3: CASSLSQETTNEKLLF. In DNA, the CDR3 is TGTGCCAGCAGCTTGTCGCAGGAAACAACTAATGAAAAACTGCTTTTT.

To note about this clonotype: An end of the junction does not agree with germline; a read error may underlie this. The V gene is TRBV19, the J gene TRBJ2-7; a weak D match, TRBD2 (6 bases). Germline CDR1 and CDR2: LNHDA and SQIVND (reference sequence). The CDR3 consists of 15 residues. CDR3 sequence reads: CTSSISSVSSYEQYF. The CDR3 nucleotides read TGTACCAGTAGTATCTCTAGCGTCAGCTCCTACGAGCAGTACTTC.

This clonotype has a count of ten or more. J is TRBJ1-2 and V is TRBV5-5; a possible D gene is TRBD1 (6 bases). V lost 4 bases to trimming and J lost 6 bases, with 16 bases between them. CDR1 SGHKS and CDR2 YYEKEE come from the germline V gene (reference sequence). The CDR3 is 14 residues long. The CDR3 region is CASSRIGGLDGYTF. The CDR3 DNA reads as TGTGCCAGCAGCCGCATCGGGGGGCTGGATGGCTACACCTTC.

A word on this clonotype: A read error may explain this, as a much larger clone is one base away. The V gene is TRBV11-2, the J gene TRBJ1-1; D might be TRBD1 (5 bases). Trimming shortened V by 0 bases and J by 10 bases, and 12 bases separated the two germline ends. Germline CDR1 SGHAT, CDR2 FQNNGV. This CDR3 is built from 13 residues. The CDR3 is CASSLEWGGGAFF. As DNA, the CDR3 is TGTGCCAGCAGCTTAGAGTGGGGCGGTGGAGCTTTCTTT.

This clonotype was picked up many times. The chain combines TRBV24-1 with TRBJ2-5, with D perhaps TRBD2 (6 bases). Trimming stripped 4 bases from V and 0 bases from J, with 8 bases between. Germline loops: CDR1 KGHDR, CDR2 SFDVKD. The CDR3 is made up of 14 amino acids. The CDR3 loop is CATSERGYQETQYF. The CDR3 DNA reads TGTGCCACCAGTGAGCGGGGCTACCAAGAGACCCAGTACTTC.

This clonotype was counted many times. The CDR3 here is CASSQDPGKSQPQHF. The CDR3 nucleotides are TGCGCCAGCAGCCAAGATCCTGGGAAATCTCAGCCCCAGCATTTT. The chain has TRBV4-1 and TRBJ1-5; D is uncertain. The CDR3 sequence is 15 residues long. V gave up 0 bases and J gave up 6 bases, with 12 bases separating them. CDR1 is MGHRA and CDR2 is YSYEKL in the germline V gene.

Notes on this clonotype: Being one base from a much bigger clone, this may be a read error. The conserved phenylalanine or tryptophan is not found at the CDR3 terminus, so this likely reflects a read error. CDR3 region: CASSLDPDRLYNEQFL. Here the CDR3 DNA reads TGTGCCAGCAGTTTGGATCCGGACAGGCTTTACAATGAGCAGTTCCTC. The chain recombines TRBV28 with TRBJ2-1; 7 nucleotides align to TRBD1. V dropped 3 bases and J dropped 4; count of bases not matched to a gene: 9. CDR1 is MDHEN, CDR2 SYDVKM, per germline. The CDR3 loop spans 16 amino acids.

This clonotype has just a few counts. In DNA, the CDR3 is TGTGCCAGCAGCTTAAGATCGGGTTTCTACAATGAGCAGTTCTTC. It specifies CASSLRSGFYNEQFF. The rearrangement joins TRBV7-2 to TRBJ2-1, with unresolved D. Trimming removed 2 bases from V and 3 bases from J, with 11 bases in between. This CDR3 is 15 amino acids long. The V gene's germline CDR1 is SGHTA and CDR2 FQGNSA.

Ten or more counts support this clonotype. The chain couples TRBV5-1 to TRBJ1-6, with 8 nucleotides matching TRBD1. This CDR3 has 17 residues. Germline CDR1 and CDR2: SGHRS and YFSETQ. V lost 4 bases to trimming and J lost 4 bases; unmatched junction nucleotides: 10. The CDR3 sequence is CASSQGQGVFYNSPLHF. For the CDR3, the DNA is TGCGCCAGCAGCCAAGGACAGGGTGTTTTTTATAATTCACCCCTCCACTTT.

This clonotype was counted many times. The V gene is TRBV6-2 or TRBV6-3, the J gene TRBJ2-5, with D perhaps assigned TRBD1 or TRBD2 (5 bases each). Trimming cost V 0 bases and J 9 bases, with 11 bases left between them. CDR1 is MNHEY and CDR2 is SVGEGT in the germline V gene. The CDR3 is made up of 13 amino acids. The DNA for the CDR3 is TGTGCCAGCAGTTACTCCTTGTGGGGACCCCAGTACTTC. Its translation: CASSYSLWGPQYF.